A selection of T cell receptor beta chains follows, all from one sample in a study of T cell repertoires in cytomegalovirus infection. These TCRs' antigens remain unknown. TCRdb reprocessed the reads via MiXCR and lists one record per CDR3 protein. This sample has approximately 1,000,000 distinct CDR3 sequences, with roughly 30% found just once. The sample here was cultured CD8+ T cells from PBMCs, taken from culture after CMV antigen stimulation. These TCRs come from a human donor in good health (CMV status not recorded). Some clones in this sample may be carry-over from other donors' samples. The CDR3 runs from the conserved cysteine through the conserved F or W. D genes are given only for firm matches. The size field is filled for only some rows; it gives once, few, many or a size class.

CDR3aa,CDR3nt,j_gene,abundance,v_gene,d_gene
CASSLGVRPETQYF,TGTGCCAGCAGTTTAGGAGTCAGACCAGAGACCCAGTACTTC,TRBJ2-5,once,TRBV28,NA
CASSLSGQGPGYTEAFF,TGTGCCAGCAGTTTATCGGGACAGGGGCCAGGATACACTGAAGCTTTCTTT,TRBJ1-1,few,TRBV12-3/TRBV12-4,TRBD1
CASQQENYGYTF,TGTGCCAGCCAACAGGAGAACTATGGCTACACCTTC,TRBJ1-2,NA,TRBV5-4,NA
CASSLLLDHQPQHF,TGCGCCAGCAGCCTACTACTAGACCATCAGCCCCAGCATTTT,TRBJ1-5,NA,TRBV4-1,NA
CASSQRGSHNQPQHF,TGTGCCAGCAGTCAAAGGGGGTCTCACAATCAGCCCCAGCATTTT,TRBJ1-5,few,TRBV28,NA
CASKVYVGDEKLFF,TGTGCCAGTAAAGTATACGTTGGGGACGAAAAACTGTTTTTT,TRBJ1-4,NA,TRBV19,NA
CASSPWFSTNYGYTF,TGCGCCAGCAGCCCCTGGTTCAGTACTAACTATGGCTACACCTTC,TRBJ1-2,NA,TRBV4-1,NA
CASSWAGNTEAFF,TGTGCCAGCAGCTGGGCGGGAAACACTGAAGCTTTCTTT,TRBJ1-1,few,TRBV7-9,NA
CASSLAWSGTYYNEQFF,TGTGCCAGCAGCTTAGCGTGGAGCGGCACATACTACAATGAGCAGTTCTTC,TRBJ2-1,few,TRBV7-6,NA
CASSGRDRGRPQHF,TGTGCCAGCAGTGGAAGGGACAGGGGAAGGCCCCAGCATTTT,TRBJ1-5,NA,TRBV27,TRBD1
CSAGLLAGGNNEQFF,TGCAGTGCTGGGTTACTAGCGGGGGGAAACAATGAGCAGTTCTTC,TRBJ2-1,NA,TRBV20-1,TRBD2
CASRHQGSNEQFF,TGTGCCAGCAGGCACCAGGGGTCCAATGAGCAGTTCTTC,TRBJ2-1,NA,TRBV7-9,NA
CASSQGYHTRGYGNTEAFF,TGTGCCAGCAGCCAAGGGTACCATACGAGAGGGTATGGGAACACTGAAGCTTTCTTT,TRBJ1-1,NA,TRBV14,NA
CASSLKGQGYTEAFF,TGTGCCAGCAGCTTAAAGGGACAGGGATACACTGAAGCTTTCTTT,TRBJ1-1,many,TRBV7-2,TRBD1
CASSPGTGESEAFF,TGTGCCAGCAGTCCCGGGACAGGGGAGAGTGAAGCTTTCTTT,TRBJ1-1,NA,TRBV12-3/TRBV12-4,TRBD1
CASRRPGQGTYEQYF,TGTGCCAGCAGGCGACCGGGACAGGGTACCTACGAGCAGTACTTC,TRBJ2-7,few,TRBV12-3/TRBV12-4,TRBD1
CASSSRLSPTYEQYF,TGTGCCAGCAGCTCCCGACTGAGTCCTACCTACGAGCAGTACTTC,TRBJ2-7,many,TRBV7-2,NA
CATSSDRDSWRDGYTF,TGTGCCACCAGCAGTGACAGGGACAGTTGGAGAGATGGCTACACCTTC,TRBJ1-2,NA,TRBV15,TRBD1
CAISEFDGQGVKAFF,TGTGCCATCAGTGAGTTCGATGGGCAGGGAGTGAAAGCTTTCTTT,TRBJ1-1,NA,TRBV10-3,NA
CASSVVDTGTGLQETQYF,TGTGCCAGCAGCGTAGTTGATACCGGGACAGGGTTGCAAGAGACCCAGTACTTC,TRBJ2-5,NA,TRBV9,TRBD1
CVSSLGTSGGADEQFF,TGTGTCAGCAGCTTGGGAACTAGCGGGGGGGCGGATGAGCAGTTCTTC,TRBJ2-1,NA,TRBV5-6,TRBD2
CSASDRHNQPQHF,TGCAGTGCCTCAGACAGGCACAATCAGCCCCAGCATTTT,TRBJ1-5,NA,TRBV20-1,NA
CASSEGTGGGNQPQHF,TGTGCCAGCAGTGAAGGAACAGGGGGGGGCAATCAGCCCCAGCATTTT,TRBJ1-5,many,TRBV6-1,TRBD1
CASSPSGGPNTGELFF,TGTGCCAGCAGCCCAAGCGGGGGCCCGAACACCGGGGAGCTGTTTTTT,TRBJ2-2,many,TRBV7-3,TRBD2
CASSLEGIRAFF,TGTGCCAGCAGCTTAGAGGGAATTAGAGCTTTCTTT,TRBJ1-1,NA,TRBV7-6,NA
CASSYSGTGPYEQYF,TGTGCCAGCAGCTACTCCGGGACGGGACCCTACGAGCAGTACTTC,TRBJ2-7,many,TRBV7-9,NA
CASSLAGTVAYEQYF,TGTGCCAGCAGTTTAGCCGGGACAGTAGCCTACGAGCAGTACTTC,TRBJ2-7,NA,TRBV27,TRBD1
CASSPAGQGIGGYTF,TGTGCCAGCAGCCCCGCGGGACAGGGAATAGGAGGCTACACCTTC,TRBJ1-2,NA,TRBV7-9,TRBD1
CSVEEGDKDYGYTF,TGCAGCGTTGAAGAGGGAGATAAGGACTATGGCTACACCTTC,TRBJ1-2,NA,TRBV29-1,NA
CSVEEERGPNYGYTF,TGCAGCGTTGAAGAGGAGAGGGGACCTAACTATGGCTACACCTTC,TRBJ1-2,few,TRBV29-1,NA
CSARNQGVGQPQHF,TGCAGTGCTAGAAATCAGGGGGTCGGTCAGCCCCAGCATTTT,TRBJ1-5,NA,TRBV20-1,TRBD1
CASSLEPTVHSNQPQHF,TGTGCCAGCAGCTTAGAACCGACGGTCCATAGCAATCAGCCCCAGCATTTT,TRBJ1-5,once,TRBV7-9,NA
CASSLGATGSNSPLHF,TGTGCCAGCAGCTTAGGCGCGACAGGGAGTAATTCACCCCTCCACTTT,TRBJ1-6,NA,TRBV13,TRBD1
CASSRQGHGAGELFF,TGCGCCAGCAGCCGTCAGGGACACGGTGCCGGGGAGCTGTTTTTT,TRBJ2-2,few,TRBV4-1,NA
CASGLPRFGYTF,TGTGCTAGTGGTTTGCCTCGATTTGGCTACACCTTC,TRBJ1-2,few,TRBV12-5,NA
CASSESTQGPYNEQFF,TGCGCCAGCAGTGAGTCGACACAGGGGCCCTACAATGAGCAGTTCTTC,TRBJ2-1,NA,TRBV10-1,TRBD1
CASSPNPGATGDGELFF,TGTGCCAGCAGCCCAAACCCGGGTGCGACAGGGGACGGGGAGCTGTTTTTT,TRBJ2-2,NA,TRBV9,TRBD1
CASSPYEIRADTDTQYF,TGTGCCAGCAGTCCATACGAAATTCGGGCGGACACAGATACGCAGTATTTT,TRBJ2-3,NA,TRBV27,NA
CASIRQETQYF,TGTGCGAGCATCCGACAAGAGACCCAGTACTTC,TRBJ2-5,NA,TRBV6-1,NA
CASRLGGGSPLHF,TGTGCCAGCAGACTAGGTGGGGGATCACCCCTCCACTTT,TRBJ1-6,NA,TRBV12-3/TRBV12-4,NA
CASSEGTGLDTEAFF,TGTGCCAGCAGTGAAGGGACAGGGTTAGACACTGAAGCTTTCTTT,TRBJ1-1,few,TRBV6-1,TRBD1
CASSLGGTSTDTQYF,TGTGCCAGCAGCTTGGGGGGGACCAGCACAGATACGCAGTATTTT,TRBJ2-3,many,TRBV7-6,TRBD2
CASTMGQWGDAQYF,TGTGCCAGCACCATGGGACAATGGGGTGACGCGCAGTATTTT,TRBJ2-3,few,TRBV28,NA
CASSPPRTLTETGANVLTF,TGTGCCAGCAGTCCCCCCCGGACACTGACAGAAACTGGGGCCAACGTCCTGACTTTC,TRBJ2-6,many,TRBV6-2/TRBV6-3,NA
CASSWKIIGGSSYEQYF,TGTGCCAGCAGCTGGAAGATTATCGGGGGCTCCTCGTACGAGCAGTACTTC,TRBJ2-7,NA,TRBV7-6,NA
CASSLALRAGDEQFF,TGTGCCAGCAGCTTAGCGCTCAGGGCGGGGGATGAGCAGTTCTTC,TRBJ2-1,many,TRBV7-2,TRBD2
CASSYSVTYNEQFF,TGTGCCAGCAGTTACAGCGTGACCTACAATGAGCAGTTCTTC,TRBJ2-1,NA,TRBV6-5,NA
CASSAEQETQYF,TGTGCCAGCAGCGCTGAACAAGAGACCCAGTACTTC,TRBJ2-5,NA,TRBV9,NA
CASSTPERGNQPQHF,TGTGCCAGCAGTACCCCTGAGAGGGGCAATCAGCCCCAGCATTTT,TRBJ1-5,few,TRBV6-2/TRBV6-3,NA
CASSLSAGSSTDTQYF,TGTGCCAGCAGCTTATCGGCAGGGAGTTCTACAGATACGCAGTATTTT,TRBJ2-3,many,TRBV7-2,NA
CATRCRCRRDTGELFF,TGTGCCACCAGGTGCCGGTGTAGGAGGGACACCGGGGAGCTGTTTTTT,TRBJ2-2,few,TRBV24-1,NA